This T cell receptor (beta chain) is from a study of Ad26.COV2.S vaccination and SARS-CoV-2 variants. Points from the study as a whole: Once vaccination had occurred, spike-specific CD8+ and CD4+ T cell responses reportedly showed substantial breadth.

The germline V and J ends were trimmed by 10 bases and 6 bases, with 13 bases remaining between them. The length of the CDR3 is 12 residues. Germline CDR1 and CDR2: SNHLY and FYNNEI. Specified treatment: approximately 18 received Ad26.COV2.S at low or high dose, single or two shots; about 5 received placebo; per-sample allocation not given. Repertoires come from day 63 after the first vaccine or placebo injection. The assay was immunoSEQ multiplex PCR, and TCRdb's table has in-frame clones only and misses some. The table has roughly 380,000 clones, about 88% seen once. As for this clone: Its antigen is undetermined.

The V call is TRBV2, the J call TRBJ2-1; tentatively, D is TRBD1 (5 bases). This specimen was peripheral blood, taken in a trial of Ad26.COV2.S vaccine versus placebo. The TCR originated in a person between 18 and 60 years old who received the Ad26.COV2.S COVID-19 vaccine or a placebo. In DNA, the CDR3 is TGTGCCATCCAGTCGACAGCCAATGAGCAGTTCTTC. This codes for CAIQSTANEQFF.